These 9 T cell receptor beta chains came from one sample sequenced in a study of cytomegalovirus exposure and HLA in healthy donors (dated by TCRdb to between 2016 and 2019). The library was prepared using the immunoSEQ multiplex PCR assay. For the multiplex PCR, a mixture combining 60 forward primers for TCR Vbeta segments and 13 reverse primers for TCR Jbeta segments was used. TCRdb provides this immuneACCESS table in a form limited to in-frame rearrangements. Some clones are lacking; in checked studies, under half of them reflect an unresolved V gene, and why the rest are absent is not known. For this sample there are some 150,000 clones; 64% appear just once. Clones ranked in the top ten supply about 3% of the sample. The sample consisted of PBMCs. These TCRs come from a woman aged 30 to 39 in good health and CMV-seropositive.

CDR3: CASSISEGAGSDTQYF. As DNA, the CDR3 is TGTGCCAGTAGTATTTCTGAGGGCGCGGGGTCAGATACGCAGTATTTT. The V call is TRBV19, the J call TRBJ2-3; TRBD2 is a possible D gene (6 bases). The germline CDR1 and CDR2 sequences are LNHDA and SQIVND (reference sequence). Deletions cut 3 bases from V and 4 bases from J, with 17 bases between. This CDR3 region has 16 residues.

The rearrangement joins TRBV28 to TRBJ1-1, with 7 positions matching TRBD1. This CDR3 comprises 13 residues. Germline-derived CDR1 and CDR2 are MDHEN and SYDVKM. Germline trimming cut 5 bases from V and 8 bases from J; bases unmatched to any gene: 8. The CDR3 nucleotides read TGTGCCAGCAGTCAGTATGACAGGGAGGAAGCTTTCTTT. Amino acid sequence: CASSQYDREEAFF.

The chain has TRBV21-1 and TRBJ1-3. TRBV21-1 counts as a pseudogene. The CDR3 has 14 amino acids. CDR3 bases: TGTGCCAGCAGCAAAGACGGAGACGGAGACACCATATATTTT. Encoded protein: CASSKDGDGDTIYF.

The chain recombines TRBV10-1 with TRBJ2-5; D possibly corresponds to TRBD2 (6 bases). The CDR3 loop spans 13 amino acids. CDR1 is WNHNN and CDR2 is SYGVQD in the germline V gene (reference sequence). V lost 8 bases and J lost 7, with 17 bases in between. DNA of the CDR3: TGCGCCAGCTCTGGACTAACCCAGGGGACCCAGTACTTC. It translates to CASSGLTQGTQYF.

The chain has TRBV5-1 and TRBJ2-7, with 11 bases aligning to TRBD2. The CDR3 extends over 15 amino acids. In germline, CDR1 is SGHRS, CDR2 YFSETQ. J lost 3 bases, V lost 6 bases, and 8 bases had no gene match. The CDR3 reads CASKYTSGSSYEQYF. DNA of the CDR3: TGCGCCAGCAAATACACTAGCGGGAGCAGCTACGAGCAGTACTTC.

Here the CDR3 DNA reads TGTGCCAGCAGCCCCGGGACTAGCGGGAGGGTCTACAATGAGCAGTTCTTC. It encodes CASSPGTSGRVYNEQFF. The chain couples TRBV5-4 to TRBJ2-1; TRBD2 matches at 16 bases. V lost 4 bases, J lost 3 bases, and 4 bases stayed unmatched. This CDR3 comprises 17 residues. Germline CDR1 reads SGHNT; CDR2 reads YYREEE (reference sequence).

This clone was detected only once. The chain employs TRBV6-6 and TRBJ1-1; D gene unclear. The CDR3 is 13 amino acids. Germline CDR1 and CDR2: MNHNY and SVGAGI (reference sequence). V was trimmed by 2 bases and J by 5 bases, leaving 9 bases between them. DNA of the CDR3: TGTGCCAGCAGTTACGGGCCAGGAACTGAAGCTTTCTTT. The encoded protein is CASSYGPGTEAFF.

The chain links TRBV2 to TRBJ1-1, with D possibly TRBD1 on 6 matching bases. V shed 3 bases and J shed 2 bases, with 13 bases lying between them. CDR3 length: 15 amino acids. Germline CDR1 reads SNHLY; CDR2 reads FYNNEI. DNA of the CDR3: TGTGCCAGCAGTGACCCACCGGACAGTAACACTGAAGCTTTCTTT. Protein: CASSDPPDSNTEAFF.

This clone was detected a few times. The chain employs TRBV6-5 and TRBJ1-3; D possibly corresponds to TRBD1 (6 bases). Between the trimmed V and J ends, which lost 5 bases and 0 bases, there was a span of 8 bases. Germline assignment: CDR1 MNHEY and CDR2 SVGAGI. The CDR3 totals 14 residues. CDR3: CASSRGSSGNTIYF. CDR3 coding DNA: TGTGCCAGCAGTAGGGGGTCCTCTGGAAACACCATATATTTT.